This entry lists 14 T cell receptor beta chains sequenced from one sample in a study of beta chain features in type 1 diabetes. Study observations and caveats: People with Type 1 diabetes carried modestly yet significantly shorter TCRB CDR3s in all four CD4+ subsets.

No cognate antigen is known for these TCRs. Isolated RNA was reverse transcribed in full, so expressed TCRB transcripts were sequenced. Libraries were prepared by immunoSEQ multiplex PCR; TCRdb keeps only in-frame clonotypes and omits some of them. The repertoire holds 640,000 or so clones, with about an eighth as singletons. Input material: naive CD4+ T cells from blood. The receptors here all came from a man aged 18 to 30 with type 1 diabetes.

The V gene is TRBV2, the J gene TRBJ1-4; D not resolved. CDR1 is SNHLY and CDR2 is FYNNEI in the germline V gene. V lost 10 bases and J lost 3, with 15 bases in between. The CDR3 is 14 amino acids. The CDR3 nucleotides read TGTGCCACCCATGGAGGGATACCTAATGAAAAACTGTTTTTT. Translation: CATHGGIPNEKLFF.

V is TRBV27 and J is TRBJ1-2; tentatively, D is TRBD1 (6 bases). Per the germline V gene, CDR1 is MNHEY and CDR2 is SMNVEV (reference sequence). The CDR3 covers 17 residues. V lost 7 bases, J lost 0 bases, and 21 bases lay in between. CDR3 bases: TGTGCCAGCACCCCCATAGGGGGTGGTCCGACTAACTATGGCTACACCTTC. This translates into CASTPIGGGPTNYGYTF.

The V and J genes are TRBV5-1 and TRBJ1-1; 7 nucleotides agree with TRBD1. This CDR3 is 14 amino acids long. Per germline, CDR1 SGHRS and CDR2 YFSETQ. Trimming removed 3 bases from V and 0 bases from J; junction bases left unmatched: 2. This chain's CDR3 is CASSSQGVNTEAFF. In nucleotides, the CDR3 is TGCGCCAGCAGCTCTCAGGGGGTGAACACTGAAGCTTTCTTT.

Worth noting for this clone: This CDR3 is also generated by other DNA sequences in the sample. V is TRBV7-9 and J is TRBJ2-7, with D hard to call. V lost 5 bases, J lost 3 bases, and 5 bases lay in between. The CDR3 consists of 11 residues. Germline loops: CDR1 SEHNR, CDR2 FQNEAQ (reference sequence). CDR3 nucleotides: TGTGCCAGCAGCCCCCTCTACGAGCAGTACTTC. Its protein is CASSPLYEQYF.

The J gene is TRBJ2-1, the V gene TRBV11-3; D gene uncertain. V was shortened by 3 bases and J by 5 bases, with 11 bases between the two germline ends. Germline CDR1 reads SGHNT; CDR2 reads YENEEA. This CDR3 is 14 amino acids long. The CDR3 is CASSFWTQDNEQFF. The CDR3 nucleotides are TGTGCCAGCAGCTTCTGGACCCAAGACAATGAGCAGTTCTTC.

The chain uses TRBV4-3 and TRBJ1-1; tentative D call: TRBD1 (6 bases). The germline V gene has CDR1 LGHNA and CDR2 YSLEER. The CDR3 is 15 amino acids. The V gene lost 4 bases and the J gene lost 5 bases, with 17 bases spanning the gap. CDR3 protein: CASSPTLSRGTEAFF. The CDR3 coding sequence is TGCGCCAGCAGCCCTACCTTGAGCAGGGGAACTGAAGCTTTCTTT.

This clone was seen a handful of times. The rearrangement joins TRBV30 to TRBJ2-7, with 9 bases fitting TRBD1. The V and J ends lost 5 bases and 3 bases, in that order; junction bases with no gene match: 5. The germline V gene has CDR1 GTSNPN and CDR2 SVGIG (reference sequence). This CDR3 region has 13 residues. The CDR3 is CAWLDRGHYEQYF. The CDR3 nucleotides read TGTGCCTGGTTGGACAGGGGTCACTACGAGCAGTACTTC.

This clone has more than one count but fewer than ten. Other nucleotide sequences from this sample produce the same CDR3. The chain couples TRBV5-1 to TRBJ2-7, with no clear D. Germline V lookup: CDR1 SGHRS, CDR2 YFSETQ. The V end was cut by 2 bases, the J end by 2 bases, with 8 bases between. The CDR3 consists of 13 residues. CDR3 bases: TGCGCCAGCAGCTTAACGCAACCCTACGAGCAGTACTTC. It is translated as CASSLTQPYEQYF.

This clone was picked up a small number of times. The gene calls are TRBV30 and TRBJ1-3; D unresolved. The V end lost 1 base, the J end lost 0 bases, and 13 bases lay between the germline ends. The length of the CDR3 is 16 residues. Germline loops: CDR1 GTSNPN, CDR2 SVGIG (reference sequence). CDR3: CAWSAGGILSGNTIYF. In nucleotides, the CDR3 is TGTGCCTGGAGTGCGGGAGGGATACTCTCTGGAAACACCATATATTTT.

This clone showed up just a few times. The chain carries TRBV6-5 and TRBJ2-1, with a possible D match to TRBD2 (6 bases). V lost 6 bases to trimming and J lost 4 bases, with 13 bases between them. Germline assignment: CDR1 MNHEY and CDR2 SVGAGI. The CDR3 length is 14 residues. CDR3 nucleotides: TGTGCCAGCAGGACCCCGGGACTTTACAATGAGCAGTTCTTC. This translates into CASRTPGLYNEQFF.

Comments on this clone: Other DNA sequences in this sample translate to the same CDR3. The chain employs TRBV6-6 and TRBJ2-5, with D uncertain. The germline V gene has CDR1 MNHNY and CDR2 SVGAGI (reference sequence). The V and J ends lost 2 bases and 5 bases respectively, with 3 bases between them. This CDR3 spans 11 amino acids. CDR3 nucleotides: TGTGCCAGCAGTTACGGGGAGACCCAGTACTTC. Residues: CASSYGETQYF.

This clone was seen more than once but under ten times. The genes are TRBV10-3 and TRBJ2-5, with D perhaps assigned TRBD1 or TRBD2 (6 bases each). The CDR3 totals 15 residues. V lost 10 bases to trimming and J lost 1 base, with 19 bases between them. Germline loops: CDR1 ENHRY, CDR2 SYGVKD. The CDR3 DNA sequence: TGTGCCACCGACGACAAGGGGGGTCTCCAAGAGACCCAGTACTTC. Its translation is CATDDKGGLQETQYF.

This clone has a handful of counts. The V and J genes are TRBV7-2 and TRBJ2-7; D is ambiguous. With 5 bases removed from V and 2 bases from J, the gap between germline ends came to 19 bases. The CDR3 consists of 16 residues. CDR1 and CDR2 (germline): SGHTA, FQGNSA. The DNA of the CDR3 is TGTGCCAGCAGCAATTCCATCGCGCCCGGCCCCTACGAGCAGTACTTC. Its translation is CASSNSIAPGPYEQYF.

V and J are TRBV4-1 and TRBJ2-7, with D maybe TRBD2 (6 bases). The V and J ends lost 1 base and 2 bases respectively, with 9 bases between them. From germline, CDR1 is MGHRA and CDR2 YSYEKL. The CDR3 runs 14 residues. The CDR3 here is CASSQGWEAYEQYF. CDR3 nucleotide sequence: TGCGCCAGCAGCCAAGGATGGGAGGCCTACGAGCAGTACTTC.